Shown below are 17 T cell receptor beta chains from a single sample sequenced in a study of PD-L1 blockade in urothelial cancer. Measured with immunoSEQ multiplex PCR; TCRdb has only the in-frame clones, and not every one. The table lists fewer than 40,000 clones, over 80% of them singletons. The specimen comprised PBMCs, sampled around atezolizumab (anti-PD-L1) treatment. These TCRs come from a man aged 50-59 years with urothelial cancer.

This rearrangement joins TRBV4-1 to TRBJ1-5, with D perhaps matching TRBD1 (5 bases). V was trimmed by 0 bases and J by 4 bases, leaving 10 bases between them. CDR1 and CDR2 (germline): MGHRA, YSYEKL. The CDR3 covers 15 residues. The CDR3 nucleotides read TGCGCCAGCAGCCAAGATGGACAAAATAATCAGCCCCAGCATTTT. Its translation: CASSQDGQNNQPQHF.

The chain has TRBV5-1 and TRBJ1-1, with TRBD1 matching over 9 bases. With 5 bases clipped from V and 3 bases from J, the junction kept 8 bases outside the gene matches. Looked up from germline, CDR1 is SGHRS and CDR2 is YFSETQ. The CDR3 is 15 residues long. The CDR3 reads CASRKGQGWDTEAFF. Written as DNA, the CDR3 is TGCGCCAGCAGGAAAGGACAGGGGTGGGACACTGAAGCTTTCTTT.

The gene calls are TRBV5-1 and TRBJ1-3; no clear D gene. V shed 4 bases and J shed 0 bases, with 8 bases lying between them. This CDR3 is 14 amino acids long. Germline V gene data show CDR1 as SGHRS and CDR2 as YFSETQ. DNA of the CDR3: TGCGCCAGCAGCACTACCCCCTCTGGAAACACCATATATTTT. It encodes CASSTTPSGNTIYF. The entire variable domain, with the rest obtained from reference TRBV5-1 and TRBJ1-3, is as follows: KAGVTQTPRYLIKTRGQQVTLSCSPISGHRSVSWYQQTPGQGLQFLFEYFSETQRNKGNFPGRFSGRQFSNSRSEMNVSTLELGDSALYLCASSTTPSGNTIYFGEGSWLTVV.

The gene calls are TRBV19 and TRBJ1-5, with D possibly TRBD1 on 6 matching bases. Trimming took off 5 bases at V and 3 bases at J, with 14 bases between the two ends. This CDR3 is built from 15 residues. Germline lookup yields CDR1 LNHDA and CDR2 SQIVND (reference sequence). The CDR3 reads CASSQRGGYNQPQHF. The CDR3 bases are TGTGCCAGTAGTCAAAGGGGGGGATACAATCAGCCCCAGCATTTT.

The chain links TRBV6-1 to TRBJ1-2; 9 bases are shared with TRBD1. The CDR3 is 16 amino acids. CDR1 MNHNS and CDR2 SASEGT come from the germline V gene. Losses at the gene ends were 2 bases for V and 1 base for J; bases not matched to a gene: 5. For the CDR3, the DNA is TGTGCCAGCAGTGAATCAGACAGGGGGGGTAACTATGGCTACACCTTC. As protein: CASSESDRGGNYGYTF.

The chain is built from TRBV4-1 and TRBJ1-3; 9 nucleotides match TRBD1. Germline CDR1 MGHRA, CDR2 YSYEKL. J gave up 4 bases and V 0 bases, and 10 bases lay outside the gene matches. The CDR3 is 18 residues long. CDR3 nucleotide sequence: TGCGCCAGCAGCCAAGAGGGGCAAGACAGGGGGTCGGGAAACACCATATATTTT. This gives the protein CASSQEGQDRGSGNTIYF.

There are a few counts of this clone. This chain links TRBV6-5 with TRBJ1-3; possibly TRBD1 for D (6 bases). Trimming shortened V by 5 bases and J by 2 bases, and 10 bases separated the two germline ends. CDR1 is MNHEY, CDR2 SVGAGI, per germline. The CDR3 extends over 14 amino acids. In nucleotides, the CDR3 is TGTGCCAGCAGTCCCGACAGGACTGGAAACACCATATATTTT. It encodes CASSPDRTGNTIYF.

V and J are TRBV7-8 and TRBJ2-5, with 7 bases identical to TRBD1. Germline V gene sequence: CDR1 SGHVS, CDR2 FQNEAQ. The junction had 15 bases not matched to a gene; V was cut back by 5 bases and J by 0 bases. The CDR3 consists of 18 residues. The chain's CDR3 is CASSPRSRGLGNQETQYF. CDR3 coding DNA: TGTGCCAGCAGCCCAAGGTCTAGGGGGCTGGGCAACCAAGAGACCCAGTACTTC.

The chain couples TRBV7-9 to TRBJ2-1; 13 bases agree with TRBD2. Trimming took 5 bases from V and 11 from J; bases not matched to a gene: 6. Germline CDR1 and CDR2: SEHNR and FQNEAQ (reference sequence). The length of the CDR3 is 14 residues. Here the CDR3 reads CASSGGLAGYQQFF. CDR3 coding DNA: TGTGCCAGCAGCGGGGGACTAGCGGGATATCAGCAGTTCTTC.

The gene calls are TRBV29-1 and TRBJ1-5; 7 nucleotides agree with TRBD1. The junction had 7 bases not matched to a gene; V was cut back by 4 bases and J by 1 base. The CDR3 covers 15 residues. Germline CDR1 reads SQVTM; CDR2 reads ANQGSEA. The CDR3 region has the DNA TGCAGCGTTGGGGCGGCAGGGGGAAGCAATCAGCCCCAGCATTTT. This translates into CSVGAAGGSNQPQHF.

CDR3: CASSRNTGSSYEQYF. CDR3 DNA sequence: TGTGCCAGCAGCCGCAATACAGGGAGCTCCTACGAGCAGTACTTC. The gene calls are TRBV7-6 and TRBJ2-7, with D maybe TRBD1 (6 bases). This CDR3 comprises 15 residues. Per the germline V gene, CDR1 is SGHVS and CDR2 is FNYEAQ. The germline V and J ends were trimmed by 5 bases and 0 bases, with 14 bases remaining between them.

This clone was detected once. V usage is TRBV6-1 and J usage is TRBJ1-6, with TRBD1 matching over 8 bases. There are 16 residues in the CDR3. The J segment lost 5 bases and the V segment lost 4 bases, leaving 7 bases of the junction unmatched. Germline CDR1 MNHNS, CDR2 SASEGT. As DNA, the CDR3 is TGTGCCAGCAGTGTAGAGACAGGGGTGAATAATTCACCCCTCCACTTT. Its translation: CASSVETGVNNSPLHF.

CDR3 region: CASSSRQGAGQPQHF. CDR3 sequence (DNA): TGTGCCAGCAGCTCTCGACAGGGGGCAGGTCAGCCCCAGCATTTT. This chain joins TRBV7-2 and TRBJ1-5; 10 nucleotides align to TRBD1. Germline values: CDR1 SGHTA, CDR2 FQGNSA. This CDR3 contains 15 residues. With 4 bases clipped from V and 6 bases from J, the junction kept 6 bases outside the gene matches.

This clone occurred once. V gene TRBV9 combines with J gene TRBJ2-7, with 12 bases aligning to TRBD2. Germline V lookup: CDR1 SGDLS, CDR2 YYNGEE. This CDR3 spans 15 amino acids. After removal of 1 base from V and 5 bases from J, the junction contained 4 bases not matched to a gene. Here the CDR3 reads CASSVLAGGRDEQYF. The CDR3 DNA sequence: TGTGCCAGCAGCGTACTAGCGGGAGGGAGGGACGAGCAGTACTTC. Supplemented by reference TRBV9 and TRBJ2-7, the full variable domain reads DSGVTQTPKHLITATGQRVTLRCSPRSGDLSVYWYQQSLDQGLQFLIQYYNGEERAKGNILERFSAQQFPDLHSELNLSSLELGDSALYFCASSVLAGGRDEQYFGPGTRLTVT.

CDR3 DNA sequence: TGTGCCAGCAGTGAAGGCGCCGCCGGGACACACAATGAGCAGTTCTTC. Translating it yields CASSEGAAGTHNEQFF. The genes are TRBV25-1 and TRBJ2-1, with a tentative D call TRBD1 (6 bases). This CDR3 has 16 amino acids. V was shortened by 2 bases and J by 5 bases, with 16 bases between the two germline ends. Germline values: CDR1 MGHDK, CDR2 SYGVNS.

J is TRBJ2-5 and V is TRBV4-1; 9 nucleotides line up with TRBD2. The J call is uncertain, as TRBJ2-7 better fits the DNA end. CDR1 MGHRA and CDR2 YSYEKL come from the germline V gene. The CDR3 contains 16 residues. The CDR3 coding sequence is TGCGCCAGCAGCCACCCTACCGGGACTAGCCCCTACGAGCAGTACTTC. It specifies CASSHPTGTSPYEQYF.

The CDR3 spells CATSRDPPGQIGETQYF. In DNA form, the CDR3 reads TGTGCCACCAGCAGAGATCCCCCGGGACAGATCGGAGAGACCCAGTACTTC. V and J are TRBV15 and TRBJ2-5; 7 nucleotides line up with TRBD1. Unmatched junction bases numbered 11, after V lost 0 bases and J lost 4 bases. CDR3 length: 17 residues. From germline, CDR1 is LNHNV and CDR2 YYDKDF (reference sequence).